This T cell receptor (beta chain) comes out of a study of blood T cell repertoires in COVID-19. Germline V gene lookup returns CDR1 MNHEY and CDR2 SVGAGI. The V and J ends lost 2 bases and 3 bases, in that order; junction bases with no gene match: 5. CDR3 length: 15 amino acids. Methods used by the authors: How many nucleated cells were present was estimated from reference gene primer amplification. The method was immunoSEQ multiplex PCR; TCRdb's version includes in-frame clones alone and lacks a portion of them. V, J and clone size derive from that table, while D and trimming were established from the DNA sequence. The sample records around 180,000 clones, about 80% being singletons. Enrollees, about 18 to 100 years old, lived in approximately 25 US areas. Symptom resolution, clearance, or two negative PCRs marked donors in Cohort 3 as recovered.

Material: PBMCs or T cells enriched from blood (not recorded which). The V and J genes are TRBV6-5 and TRBJ1-2, with TRBD1 matching over 8 bases. The TCR sequence derives from a man in his fifties who had recovered from COVID-19. The DNA for the CDR3 is TGTGCCAGCAGTTACGGGGACAGGTCCCACTATGGCTACACCTTC. The encoded protein is CASSYGDRSHYGYTF.